Following are 21 T cell receptor beta chains from one sample sequenced in a study of tumor and adjacent non-tumor tissue in lung cancer. Three rounds of nested PCR, following a modified ARM-PCR protocol, produced the TCRbeta library. MiXCR was run by TCRdb on the multiplex PCR reads, yielding one entry per CDR3 protein. The sample lists about 67,000 distinct CDR3 sequences; 76% were seen once. No cell sorting was done before RNA was extracted from the tissue. This non-tumor lung sample came from over 3 cm beyond the tumor edge. Source material: distant non-tumor lung tissue. The receptors derive from a man between 60 and 70 years old with non-small cell lung cancer.

With regard to this clonotype: The germline gene is not matched at one end of the junction; a read error may be the cause. V and J are TRBV11-3 and TRBJ2-3; D call uncertain. CDR3 length: 14 residues. Germline assignment: CDR1 SGHNT and CDR2 YENEEA. CDR3 loop: CPSSHRDVTDTQYF. The CDR3 DNA follows: TGTCCCAGCAGCCACAGAGATGTTACAGATACGCAGTATTTT.

In regard to this clonotype: The CDR3 does not close with the conserved phenylalanine or tryptophan, likely indicating a read error. The chain recombines TRBV28 with TRBJ2-3; 7 nucleotides agree with TRBD2. CDR3 length: 14 amino acids. Germline V gene sequence: CDR1 MDHEN, CDR2 SYDVKM. In DNA, the CDR3 is TGTACCAGCAGTTTCCTAGCGGGCACAGATACGCAGTATTTG. Translating gives CTSSFLAGTDTQYL.

Notes on this clonotype: Since the CDR3 does not end with the conserved phenylalanine or tryptophan, this likely comes from a read error. The chain joins TRBV28 to TRBJ2-4; D remains ambiguous. Germline CDR1 is MDHEN and CDR2 is SYDVKM. The CDR3 sequence is 15 residues long. CDR3 protein: CGSSLYSLAKNIQYS. In DNA form, the CDR3 reads TGTGGCAGCAGTTTATACTCCCTAGCCAAAAACATTCAGTACTCC.

With respect to this clonotype: A much more abundant neighbour one base away suggests this may be a read error. The CDR3 protein is CAGSRFRERGEKLFF. CDR3 nucleotides: TGTGCCGGCAGCCGCTTCAGGGAACGTGGCGAAAAACTGTTTTTT. This chain links TRBV7-8 with TRBJ1-4; a weak D match, TRBD1 (5 bases). This CDR3 has 15 residues. Germline CDR1 SGHVS, CDR2 FQNEAQ.

Comments on this clonotype: A much larger clone sits a single nucleotide away, making a read error possible. The chain carries TRBV2 and TRBJ2-1, with 10 bases aligning to TRBD2. Per germline, CDR1 SNHLY and CDR2 FYNNEI. V shed 6 bases and J 6 bases; nucleotides not matched to a gene: 8. This CDR3 comprises 15 residues. CDR3 region: CASRPVLAGLNEQFF. CDR3 bases: TGTGCCAGCAGACCGGTACTAGCGGGACTCAATGAGCAGTTCTTC.

Worth noting for this clonotype: This may be a read error, as it is one base from a much larger clone. The gene calls are TRBV20-1 and TRBJ1-4; D is possibly TRBD1 (5 bases). V gave up 6 bases and J gave up 5 bases, with 22 bases separating them. CDR1 is DFQATT and CDR2 is SNEGSKA in the germline V gene (reference sequence). The length of the CDR3 is 16 residues. The CDR3 protein is CSASMGEGHANEKLFF. In DNA, the CDR3 is TGCAGTGCCTCGATGGGTGAAGGACATGCAAATGAAAAACTGTTTTTT.

Details on this clonotype: One junction end does not reproduce the germline sequence, and a read error may be involved. The chain employs TRBV5-4 and TRBJ1-6; the D is unclear. The CDR3 has 14 residues. Germline V gene sequence: CDR1 SGHNT, CDR2 YYREEE (reference sequence). CDR3 region: CASGIQSRNSPHHF. Written as DNA, the CDR3 is TGTGCCAGCGGCATACAGAGCCGGAATTCACCCCACCACTTT.

In regard to this clonotype: Mismatch with germline at one junction end may stem from a read error. V and J are TRBV30 and TRBJ1-1; weak D call: TRBD1 (6 bases). Germline-derived CDR1 and CDR2 are GTSNPN and SVGIG (reference sequence). The CDR3 contains 15 residues. Here the CDR3 DNA reads TGTGCCTGGGCGATGCAGGGGAGTAAGAGCACTGAAACTTTCTTT. This codes for CAWAMQGSKSTETFF. Combining the CDR3 with reference TRBV30 and TRBJ1-1 gives the whole variable domain SQTIHQWPATLVQPVGSPLSLECTVEGTSNPNLYWYRQAAGRGLQLLFYSVGIGQISSEVPQNLSASRPQDRQFILSSKKLLLSDSGFYLCAWAMQGSKSTETFFGQGTRLTVV.

A note on this clonotype: The germline gene is not matched at one end of the junction; a read error may be the cause. V is TRBV6-1 and J is TRBJ1-4; D is unresolved. The V gene's germline CDR1 is MNHNS and CDR2 SASEGT. This CDR3 contains 13 residues. In DNA form, the CDR3 reads TGTGCCAGCAGCGACTCAATTAATGAAAAACAGTTTTTT. It is translated as CASSDSINEKQFF.

This clonotype was detected a few times. One base away lies a much larger clone, so this may be a sequencing read error. The chain couples TRBV29-1 to TRBJ2-7, with a possible D match to TRBD2 (7 bases). The CDR3 spans 14 residues. CDR1 is SQVTM, CDR2 ANQGSEA, per germline. The CDR3 region is CNVEDRGTIYEQCF. The CDR3 DNA follows: TGCAACGTTGAAGATAGGGGGACTATTTACGAGCAGTGCTTC.

Turning to this clonotype: It is likely a read error, because the conserved phenylalanine at the end of the CDR3 is missing. The J gene is TRBJ2-2, the V gene TRBV7-8; D is possibly TRBD2 (5 bases). Germline CDR1 reads SGHVS; CDR2 reads FQNEAQ. The CDR3 totals 15 residues. This CDR3 reads CASSLDRVDTGVLFI. The CDR3 coding sequence is TGTGCCAGCAGCTTAGACCGGGTCGACACCGGGGTGCTGTTTATT.

Points on this clonotype: A much larger clone differs by one base, so this may be a read error. Here the CDR3 DNA reads TGTGCCAGCAGTTACTATGGTACGCAGTATTTT. Its protein product is CASSYYGTQYF. V usage is TRBV6-5 and J usage is TRBJ2-3; no reliable D call. The CDR3 is 11 residues long. V shed 1 base and J shed 8 bases, with 4 bases lying between them. Germline CDR1 is MNHEY and CDR2 is SVGAGI.

This clonotype showed up just once. At one of its ends the junction is not consistent with the germline gene, which may arise from a read error. This sequence joins TRBV4-1 and TRBJ1-1; D is possibly TRBD1 (6 bases). CDR1 and CDR2 (germline): MGHRA, YSYEKL. The CDR3 has 15 residues. The CDR3: CANSQGQTRDTAAFF. For the CDR3, the DNA is TGCGCCAACAGCCAAGGGCAGACCCGGGACACTGCAGCTTTCTTT.

This clonotype was seen just once. This could be a read error, since a much larger clone is one nucleotide away. Since the CDR3 does not end with the conserved phenylalanine or tryptophan, this likely comes from a read error. The V call is TRBV13, the J call TRBJ2-5; TRBD2 agrees at 14 bases. Per germline, CDR1 PRHDT and CDR2 FYEKMQ (reference sequence). CDR3 length equals 19 residues. Losses at the gene ends were 4 bases for V and 5 bases for J; bases not matched to a gene: 15. CDR3 nucleotides: TGTGCCAGCAGCTCTTACATCCCGGGACTAGCGGGAGAAGGGGAGACCCAGTACATC. Amino acids: CASSSYIPGLAGEGETQYI.

This clonotype was seen more than once but under ten times. The chain employs TRBV6-5 and TRBJ1-5, with D perhaps TRBD1 (6 bases). Germline CDR1 reads MNHEY; CDR2 reads SVGAGI. The CDR3 sequence is 13 residues long. V dropped 5 bases and J dropped 5 bases, with 10 bases sitting between them. In nucleotides, the CDR3 is TGTGCCAGCAGTCCGTACAGGGATCAGCCCCAGCATTTT. Translation gives CASSPYRDQPQHF.

In the case of this clonotype: Given the absence of the conserved phenylalanine or tryptophan at the CDR3 end, a read error is likely. The gene calls are TRBV19 and TRBJ2-3; no clear D. The CDR3 contains 13 residues. Germline values: CDR1 LNHDA, CDR2 SQIVND (reference sequence). CDR3 sequence (DNA): TGTGCCAGTGGTATAAGGTCGTCGGATACGCAGTATTTA. Encoded protein: CASGIRSSDTQYL.

The CDR3 nucleotides are TGTGCCAGCATGAGGACTCGAGGCGGGTTTGAGCAGTTCTTC. Protein product: CASMRTRGGFEQFF. V usage is TRBV2 and J usage is TRBJ2-1; D may be TRBD2 (5 bases). Germline lookup yields CDR1 SNHLY and CDR2 FYNNEI. The ends were cut back, 7 bases at V and 9 bases at J, with 19 bases in the middle. The CDR3 runs 14 residues.

As regards this clonotype: A read error may be the cause here, since a much bigger clone is one base away. The CDR3 sequence: CSARRFAEGSYEQYF. In nucleotides, the CDR3 is TGCAGTGCTAGAAGATTTGCGGAAGGTTCCTACGAGCAGTACTTC. V gene TRBV20-1 combines with J gene TRBJ2-7; D gene ambiguous. V was clipped by 2 bases and J by 1 base, with 15 bases between them. The length of the CDR3 is 15 residues. In germline, CDR1 is DFQATT, CDR2 SNEGSKA (reference sequence).

Notes on this clonotype: A read error is likely, as this CDR3 ends without the conserved phenylalanine or tryptophan. The chain employs TRBV20-1 and TRBJ2-1; 7 bases are a match to TRBD1. The CDR3 is 12 amino acids. Germline assignment: CDR1 DFQATT and CDR2 SNEGSKA (reference sequence). CDR3 DNA sequence: TGCACTGCTAGGGGACAGAACAATGAGCAGTTCGTC. This translates into CTARGQNNEQFV.

As to this clonotype: Its ends do not fully match the called genes, so a read error is possible. The J gene is TRBJ1-1, the V gene TRBV6-5; D is unresolved. The V gene's germline CDR1 is MNHEY and CDR2 SVGAGI. The CDR3 is made up of 15 amino acids. The CDR3 reads CASGYGGHVSIEAFF. DNA of the CDR3: TGTGCCAGCGGTTACGGCGGTCATGTGTCCATTGAAGCTTTCTTT.

Notes on this clonotype: No DNA is shown, since the ends of the CDR3 on it are uncertain; the CDR3 is the one TCRdb lists. The J gene is TRBJ1-2, the V gene TRBV28; TRBD1 is taken as the D call from the table, unchecked against the DNA. The CDR3 is made up of 17 amino acids, end residues included. CDR1 and CDR2 (germline): MDHEN, SYDVKM. The CDR3: CASRVPSVAGRCYDYTF.